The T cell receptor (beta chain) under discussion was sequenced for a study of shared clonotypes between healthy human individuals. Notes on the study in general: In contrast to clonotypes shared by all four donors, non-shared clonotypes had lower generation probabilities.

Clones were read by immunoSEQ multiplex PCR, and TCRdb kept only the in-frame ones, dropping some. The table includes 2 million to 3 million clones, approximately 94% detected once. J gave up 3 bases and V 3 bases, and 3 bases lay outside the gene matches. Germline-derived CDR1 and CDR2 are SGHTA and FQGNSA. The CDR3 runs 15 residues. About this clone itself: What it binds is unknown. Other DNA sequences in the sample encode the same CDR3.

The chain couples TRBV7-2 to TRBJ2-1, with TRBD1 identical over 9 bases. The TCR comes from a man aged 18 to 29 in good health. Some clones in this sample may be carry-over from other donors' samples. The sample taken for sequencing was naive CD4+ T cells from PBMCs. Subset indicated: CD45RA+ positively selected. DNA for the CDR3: TGTGCCAGCAGCTTGTTGGGACAGGGCTACAATGAGCAGTTCTTC. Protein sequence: CASSLLGQGYNEQFF.